This T cell receptor (beta chain) was obtained from a study of T cell repertoires in cytomegalovirus infection. As for the study in general: Indications came from public TCR beta signatures; they pointed to CMV infection and to a matching HLA type.

Study-wide findings and caveats: What dominated the ex vivo response were HLA-C-restricted CMV-specific TCR beta clonotypes. Pooled public TCR beta family frequency picked out CMV carriers with the relevant HLA.

A note on this clonotype: As yet, its antigen is unknown.

The CDR3 consists of 13 residues. The germline V gene encodes CDR1 MGHRA and CDR2 YSYEKL. V was clipped by 8 bases and J by 8 bases; unmatched bases: 11. TCRdb processed the reads anew with MiXCR; each CDR3 protein has one entry. Of hundreds of thousands of distinct CDR3 sequences in the sample, roughly a quarter were seen once. This receptor was identified in a human donor in good health (CMV status not recorded). Some clones in this sample may be carry-over from other donors' samples. The J gene is TRBJ1-2, the V gene TRBV4-1, with 7 bases identical to TRBD1. The sequenced sample was CD8+ T cells from PBMCs. This CDR3 reads CASSGRGDRGYTF. The CDR3 DNA reads as TGCGCCAGCTCGGGCAGGGGGGATCGCGGCTACACCTTC.